The rows below give T cell receptor beta chains drawn from one sample of a study of OX40 agonist ivuxolimab in advanced cancers. Here immunoSEQ multiplex PCR was the method, and the copy in TCRdb shows in-frame clones only, minus some. The sample lists tens of thousands of clones, approximately 80% occurring once. Material: CD4+ or CD8+ T cells sorted from blood, obtained in a trial of the OX40 agonist ivuxolimab. Receptors were obtained from an adult with an advanced solid tumor such as melanoma, head and neck, liver or kidney cancer. Each CDR3 is given with its conserved first and last residue. Each record gives: D gene, J gene, V gene, clone size, CDR3 protein, CDR3 DNA. D genes are given only for firm matches. Clone size is shown for a subset of rows, as once, few, many or a class of expanded clone.

-,TRBJ1-1,TRBV7-3,-,CASSLLGVENTEAFF,TGTGCCAGCAGCCTGCTTGGGGTCGAGAACACTGAAGCTTTCTTT
-,TRBJ2-7,TRBV6-1,once,CASSVQGPHEQYF,TGTGCCAGCAGTGTTCAGGGACCCCACGAGCAGTACTTC
-,TRBJ1-1,TRBV11-2,-,CASSLDRVVTEAFF,TGTGCCAGCAGCTTAGACAGGGTGGTCACTGAAGCTTTCTTT
-,TRBJ1-1,TRBV6-5,-,CASRPAGTKNFRAFF,TGTGCCAGCAGGCCCGCCGGGACAAAAAATTTTAGAGCTTTCTTT
-,TRBJ1-1,TRBV6-1,-,CASRREWRDTEAFF,TGTGCCAGCAGGCGCGAATGGCGGGACACTGAAGCTTTCTTT
-,TRBJ1-1,TRBV11-2,-,CASSLGYRGDTEAFF,TGTGCCAGCAGCTTGGGATATCGAGGGGACACTGAAGCTTTCTTT
TRBD2,TRBJ2-4,TRBV7-3,-,CASSPSGGAGIQYF,TGTGCCAGCAGCCCCTCGGGGGGGGCAGGCATTCAGTACTTC
TRBD1,TRBJ1-5,TRBV12-5,few,CASGAQGAVQPQHF,TGTGCTAGTGGTGCTCAGGGGGCGGTTCAGCCCCAGCATTTT
-,TRBJ2-1,TRBV5-4,-,CASSYTSRSYNEQFF,TGTGCCAGCAGCTATACTAGCCGCTCCTACAATGAGCAGTTCTTC
-,TRBJ2-7,TRBV13,-,CASSLGGATYEQYF,TGTGCCAGCAGCTTAGGGGGGGCCACCTACGAGCAGTACTTC
-,TRBJ1-3,TRBV5-1,-,CASSLVGPDSGNTIYF,TGCGCCAGCAGCTTGGTGGGGCCTGACTCTGGAAACACCATATATTTT
TRBD1,TRBJ2-3,TRBV5-5,-,CASSPENRQGTDTQYF,TGTGCCAGCAGCCCGGAGAATAGACAGGGGACAGATACGCAGTATTTT
TRBD1,TRBJ1-1,TRBV7-6,-,CASTLTRGRSEAFF,TGTGCCAGCACCCTAACCAGGGGGCGGTCTGAAGCTTTCTTT
-,TRBJ2-7,TRBV7-9,-,CASSSTQGSYEQYF,TGTGCCAGCAGCTCTACCCAGGGCTCCTACGAGCAGTACTTC
TRBD1,TRBJ2-5,TRBV5-4,-,CASSPKTGGKGETQYF,TGTGCCAGCAGCCCAAAGACAGGGGGCAAGGGAGAGACCCAGTACTTC
-,TRBJ1-2,TRBV28,once,CASPTYNYGYTF,TGTGCCAGTCCTACATATAACTATGGCTACACCTTC
-,TRBJ1-1,TRBV5-4,-,CASSLSWGGEAFF,TGTGCCAGCAGCTTGTCGTGGGGAGGGGAAGCTTTCTTT
TRBD2,TRBJ2-7,TRBV5-4,-,CASSLASSGTTYEQYF,TGTGCCAGCAGCTTGGCGTCTAGCGGGACGACCTACGAGCAGTACTTC
-,TRBJ1-5,TRBV2,-,CASPGQGHQPQHF,TGTGCCAGCCCGGGGCAGGGACATCAGCCCCAGCATTTT
-,TRBJ2-7,TRBV6-1,-,CASSVAGTKKYF,TGTGCCAGCAGTGTCGCTGGGACAAAGAAGTACTTC
-,TRBJ1-1,TRBV5-5,-,CASSLLNTEAFF,TGTGCCAGCAGCTTGTTGAACACTGAAGCTTTCTTT
TRBD1,TRBJ1-3,TRBV28,-,CASSVGDRGNTIYF,TGTGCCAGCAGCGTTGGGGACAGGGGTAACACCATATATTTT
-,TRBJ2-7,TRBV7-2,-,CASSRRDPLYEQYF,TGTGCCAGCAGCCGCCGGGACCCCCTCTACGAGCAGTACTTC
TRBD1,TRBJ2-5,TRBV11-3,-,CASSSRGWETQYF,TGTGCCAGCAGCTCCAGGGGGTGGGAGACCCAGTACTTC
-,TRBJ1-2,TRBV14,-,CASSRLQSNYGYTF,TGTGCCAGCAGCCGCCTTCAGAGTAACTATGGCTACACCTTC
-,TRBJ2-3,TRBV9,few,CASSVGRRGVTDTQYF,TGTGCCAGCAGCGTAGGGCGCAGGGGTGTCACAGATACGCAGTATTTT
TRBD1,TRBJ1-4,TRBV28,-,CASSSIRSPGTGGREKLFF,TGTGCCAGCAGTTCCATCAGATCGCCCGGGACAGGGGGCCGTGAAAAACTGTTTTTT
-,TRBJ1-2,TRBV9,-,CASSPIPGQTPYGYTF,TGTGCCAGCAGCCCCATCCCGGGGCAGACCCCCTATGGCTACACCTTC
-,TRBJ1-2,TRBV11-2,-,CASSLTAGRGYTF,TGTGCCAGCAGCTTAACTGCAGGGCGCGGCTACACCTTC
-,TRBJ2-7,TRBV6-6,-,CASSYSGNYEQYF,TGTGCCAGCAGTTATTCCGGAAACTACGAGCAGTACTTC
-,TRBJ1-5,TRBV29-1,-,CSVGDPNQPQHF,TGCAGCGTTGGCGACCCCAATCAGCCCCAGCATTTT
TRBD2,TRBJ2-7,TRBV28,-,CASSLVGEGHYEQYF,TGTGCCAGCAGTTTAGTGGGGGAGGGCCATTACGAGCAGTACTTC
-,TRBJ1-1,TRBV4-1,-,CASSHVGQRNTEAFF,TGCGCCAGCAGCCATGTGGGCCAAAGGAACACTGAAGCTTTCTTT
TRBD1,TRBJ1-4,TRBV6-5,-,CASRGQFNEKLFF,TGTGCCAGCAGGGGACAGTTTAATGAAAAACTGTTTTTT
TRBD2,TRBJ2-7,TRBV7-8,-,CASSPRGLAGLSYEQYF,TGTGCCAGCAGCCCCCGCGGACTAGCGGGACTATCCTACGAGCAGTACTTC
-,TRBJ2-3,TRBV6-4,-,CASKKQGSADTQYF,TGTGCCAGCAAAAAGCAGGGTTCGGCAGATACGCAGTATTTT
TRBD1,TRBJ2-2,TRBV29-1,-,CSVADRALTGELFF,TGCAGCGTAGCGGACAGGGCGCTTACCGGGGAGCTGTTTTTT
TRBD1,TRBJ2-5,TRBV27,-,CASRPVWTGGGETQYF,TGTGCCAGCAGGCCCGTTTGGACAGGGGGGGGAGAGACCCAGTACTTC
-,TRBJ1-2,TRBV6-1,-,CASSEGHRDWGYTF,TGTGCCAGCAGTGAAGGGCACAGGGACTGGGGCTACACCTTC